Below are 23 T cell receptor beta chains sequenced from a single sample in a study of cytomegalovirus exposure and HLA in healthy donors. Primers for the PCR totalled 60 Vbeta and 13 Jbeta. Sequencing was performed with immunoSEQ multiplex PCR; in TCRdb, only in-frame clones are kept and a portion is missing. Of 150,000 to 200,000 clones listed, about 65% are singletons. The sequenced sample consisted of PBMCs. Every receptor here comes from a man aged 35-49 years in good health and CMV-seropositive.

The rearrangement links TRBV15 to TRBJ2-1; TRBD1 matches at 9 bases. Trimming cost V 6 bases and J 9 bases; bases outside gene matches: 6. This CDR3 is built from 13 residues. Germline V gene sequence: CDR1 LNHNV, CDR2 YYDKDF (reference sequence). The CDR3 spells CATRNRGQGEQFF. The CDR3 nucleotides are TGTGCCACCAGGAACAGGGGGCAGGGTGAGCAGTTCTTC.

This clone has just one count. V is TRBV5-1 and J is TRBJ1-1; D is undetermined. CDR1 SGHRS and CDR2 YFSETQ come from the germline V gene. V was shortened by 1 base and J by 4 bases, with 17 bases between the two germline ends. The CDR3 is 16 amino acids. The CDR3 loop is CASSLLAGRGITEAFF. In nucleotides, the CDR3 is TGCGCCAGCAGCTTGTTGGCGGGCCGGGGTATCACTGAAGCTTTCTTT.

This chain uses TRBV5-6 with TRBJ1-1; 9 bases line up with TRBD1. With V trimmed by 4 bases and J by 5 bases, 6 bases remained unmatched. From germline, CDR1 is SGHDT and CDR2 YYEEEE. The CDR3 runs to 14 residues. The chain's CDR3 is CASSPWTGDTEAFF. The CDR3 region has the DNA TGTGCCAGCAGCCCATGGACAGGGGATACTGAAGCTTTCTTT.

This clone was detected only a few times. CDR3 amino acids: CASSILAGDPSTDTQYF. The CDR3 DNA reads as TGTGCCAGCTCAATCCTAGCGGGGGACCCTAGCACAGATACGCAGTATTTT. This chain joins TRBV18 and TRBJ2-3, with TRBD2 matching over 10 bases. Germline V CDR1 and CDR2: KGHSH, LQKENI. This CDR3 spans 17 amino acids. Unmatched junction bases numbered 8, after V lost 5 bases and J lost 0 bases.

A word on this clone: A read error may account for a junction end that differs from germline. The genes are TRBV5-1 and TRBJ2-3, with D possibly matching TRBD1 (5 bases). The CDR3 runs to 14 residues. The V gene's germline CDR1 is SGHRS and CDR2 YFSETQ. CDR3 in DNA: TGCGCCAGCCGCTTGATGGGGCCCACAGATACGCAGTATTTT. Its protein product is CASRLMGPTDTQYF.

Concerning this clone: The junction departs from germline at one end; a sequencing error may be responsible. The rearrangement uses TRBV7-9 and TRBJ2-7; 10 bases align to TRBD1. The CDR3 length is 15 residues. Germline lookup yields CDR1 SEHNR and CDR2 FQNEAQ (reference sequence). CDR3 nucleotide sequence: TGTTCCAGCAGCTTAGTGGGACAGGGGACGCACGAGCAGTACTTC. Translated, it gives CSSSLVGQGTHEQYF.

The gene calls are TRBV5-4 and TRBJ1-1, with D unclear. Germline V lookup: CDR1 SGHNT, CDR2 YYREEE (reference sequence). V dropped 0 bases and J dropped 3 bases, with 12 bases sitting between them. The CDR3 runs 15 residues. CDR3 sequence reads: CASSLGPTADTEAFF. CDR3 sequence (DNA): TGTGCCAGCAGCTTGGGCCCTACGGCGGACACTGAAGCTTTCTTT.

The chain employs TRBV7-2 and TRBJ2-7; TRBD2 aligns across 11 bases. The J call may be wrong; the DNA end is better matched by TRBJ2-1. The CDR3 length is 16 residues. CDR1 SGHTA and CDR2 FQGNSA come from the germline V gene. CDR3: CASSRLAGTSYNEQFF. The CDR3 DNA reads TGTGCCAGCAGCCGACTAGCGGGGACTTCCTACAATGAGCAGTTCTTC.

V usage is TRBV9 and J usage is TRBJ1-1, with D perhaps TRBD1 (5 bases). V was pared by 0 bases and J by 0 bases, with 15 bases between. CDR3 size: 17 residues. CDR1 and CDR2 (germline): SGDLS, YYNGEE. CDR3 in amino acids: CASSVGSAGPLNTEAFF. CDR3 bases: TGTGCCAGCAGCGTAGGGTCCGCGGGACCCCTGAACACTGAAGCTTTCTTT.

This clone has only a few counts. The V call is TRBV4-2, the J call TRBJ2-1, with 8 bases that match TRBD2. The CDR3 covers 15 residues. CDR1 is LGHNA and CDR2 is YNFKEQ in the germline V gene. V gave up 5 bases and J gave up 5 bases; unmatched junction bases: 8. The CDR3 nucleotides are TGTGCCAGCAGCTTTAAAGCGGGGGAAAACAATGAGCAGTTCTTC. Amino acid sequence: CASSFKAGENNEQFF.

This clone was seen a handful of times. Here the CDR3 DNA reads TGTGCCAGCAGCTTGGTATCCGGCAGGGGCCTCTATGGCTACACCTTC. Its translation: CASSLVSGRGLYGYTF. This rearrangement joins TRBV5-6 to TRBJ1-2; tentative D call: TRBD1 (6 bases). The CDR3 has 16 amino acids. V was clipped by 0 bases and J by 4 bases, with 16 bases between them. Germline V gene lookup returns CDR1 SGHDT and CDR2 YYEEEE. Full variable domain (remainder filled in from reference TRBV5-6 and TRBJ1-2): DAGVTQSPTHLIKTRGQQVTLRCSPKSGHDTVSWYQQALGQGPQFIFQYYEEEERQRGNFPDRFSGHQFPNYSSELNVNALLLGDSALYLCASSLVSGRGLYGYTFGSGTRLTVV.

The rearrangement joins TRBV19 to TRBJ1-5; 8 bases are a match to TRBD1. V lost 4 bases and J lost 3; bases outside the gene matches: 5. The V gene's germline CDR1 is LNHDA and CDR2 SQIVND (reference sequence). The CDR3 length is 15 residues. The CDR3 sequence is CASSNSGGDNQPQHF. In nucleotides, the CDR3 is TGTGCCAGTAGTAATTCAGGGGGCGACAATCAGCCCCAGCATTTT.

The chain couples TRBV7-9 to TRBJ1-2; D is perhaps TRBD1 (5 bases). CDR1 SEHNR and CDR2 FQNEAQ come from the germline V gene (reference sequence). CDR3 length: 12 amino acids. Trimming took off 4 bases at V and 8 bases at J, with 11 bases between the two ends. The CDR3 DNA sequence: TGTGCCAGCAGCTCCGTGGGGGGAGGCTACACCTTC. Translation: CASSSVGGGYTF.

The chain has TRBV29-1 and TRBJ1-2; D is possibly TRBD1 (6 bases). The germline V gene encodes CDR1 SQVTM and CDR2 ANQGSEA. The CDR3 has 12 residues. Trimming took 7 bases from V and 4 from J, leaving 13 bases between them. CDR3 sequence (DNA): TGCAGCGACCTGGACAGCCGCTATGGCTACACCTTC. Amino acid sequence: CSDLDSRYGYTF.

This clone came up a few times. V gene TRBV5-6 combines with J gene TRBJ1-6, with D perhaps TRBD1 (5 bases). Germline lookup yields CDR1 SGHDT and CDR2 YYEEEE. This CDR3 has 15 residues. The ends were cut back, 4 bases at V and 4 bases at J, with 12 bases in the middle. Written as DNA, the CDR3 is TGTGCCAGCAGCACCGGGACTCCTTATAATTCACCCCTCCACTTT. It encodes CASSTGTPYNSPLHF.

V is TRBV4-3 and J is TRBJ2-7; 10 nucleotides line up with TRBD1. Germline V lookup: CDR1 LGHNA, CDR2 YSLEER. The CDR3 covers 14 residues. The V gene end was trimmed by 5 bases and the J gene end by 4 bases; junction bases not matched to a gene: 5. The chain's CDR3 is CASSTRQGAYEQYF. The CDR3 DNA reads TGCGCCAGCAGCACTCGACAGGGGGCTTACGAGCAGTACTTC.

This chain uses TRBV6-5 with TRBJ2-2; possible D gene TRBD2, 5 bases. The V end lost 11 bases, the J end lost 6 bases, and 10 bases lay between the germline ends. The CDR3 consists of 11 residues. Germline V gives CDR1 MNHEY, CDR2 SVGAGI. CDR3 sequence reads: CAGGRPGELFF. CDR3 DNA: TGTGCCGGCGGGCGCCCCGGGGAGCTGTTTTTT.

V usage is TRBV29-1 and J usage is TRBJ2-1, with 13 bases matching TRBD2. Germline V CDR1 and CDR2: SQVTM, ANQGSEA. This CDR3 spans 14 amino acids. V lost 6 bases, J lost 10 bases, and 9 bases stayed unmatched. The CDR3 sequence is CSVPGLAGQEEQFF. Here the CDR3 DNA reads TGCAGCGTCCCGGGACTAGCGGGACAAGAGGAGCAGTTCTTC.

The chain recombines TRBV29-1 with TRBJ2-5, with D perhaps TRBD1 (5 bases). Trimming took off 4 bases at V and 4 bases at J, with 7 bases between the two ends. Germline values: CDR1 SQVTM, CDR2 ANQGSEA. There are 11 residues in the CDR3. In nucleotides, the CDR3 is TGCAGCGTTGGCAGGGCAGAGACCCAGTACTTC. Translation: CSVGRAETQYF.

The rearrangement joins TRBV7-6 to TRBJ1-1; D is perhaps TRBD1 (5 bases). Germline CDR1 and CDR2: SGHVS and FNYEAQ. This CDR3 has 14 residues. Between the trimmed V and J ends, which lost 1 base and 1 base, there was a span of 7 bases. CDR3 DNA: TGTGCCAGCAGCTTAGGGCAGGGGAACACTGAAGCTTTCTTT. It translates to CASSLGQGNTEAFF.

The CDR3 nucleotides are TGTGCCAGCAGTGAAAGGGGTCAGCCCCAGCATTTT. It codes for CASSERGQPQHF. This chain links TRBV2 with TRBJ1-5, with a tentative D call TRBD1 (5 bases). The CDR3 covers 12 residues. Germline-derived CDR1 and CDR2 are SNHLY and FYNNEI. Trimming cost V 2 bases and J 6 bases, with 5 bases left between them.

This clone appeared a few times. V is TRBV7-6 and J is TRBJ2-7, with 9 bases that match TRBD2. Germline V gene lookup returns CDR1 SGHVS and CDR2 FNYEAQ. J lost 0 bases, V lost 5 bases, and 11 bases had no gene match. The CDR3 sequence is 17 residues long. DNA for the CDR3: TGTGCCAGCAGCCCCGAGGTCCTAGCGGGGATCTCCTACGAGCAGTACTTC. Translated, it gives CASSPEVLAGISYEQYF.

The chain carries TRBV2 and TRBJ2-7, with TRBD1 as a possible D gene (5 bases). This CDR3 region has 12 residues. The V end lost 7 bases, the J end lost 6 bases, and 13 bases lay between the germline ends. The germline gives CDR1 SNHLY, CDR2 FYNNEI. The CDR3 DNA reads TGTGCCAGCATGTTGGTACAGGCCGAGCAGTACTTC. Protein product: CASMLVQAEQYF.